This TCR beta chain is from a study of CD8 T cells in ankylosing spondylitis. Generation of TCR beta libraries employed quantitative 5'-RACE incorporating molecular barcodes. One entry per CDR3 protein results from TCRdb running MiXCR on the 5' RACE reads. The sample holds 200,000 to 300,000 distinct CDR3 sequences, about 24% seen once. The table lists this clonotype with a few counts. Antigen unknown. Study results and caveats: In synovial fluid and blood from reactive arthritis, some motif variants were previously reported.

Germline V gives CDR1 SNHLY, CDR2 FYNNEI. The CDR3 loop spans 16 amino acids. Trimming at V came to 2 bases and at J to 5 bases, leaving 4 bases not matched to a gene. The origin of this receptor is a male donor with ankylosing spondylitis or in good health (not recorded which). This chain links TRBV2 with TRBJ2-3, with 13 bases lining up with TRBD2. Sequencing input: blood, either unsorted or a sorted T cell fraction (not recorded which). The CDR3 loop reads CASSEWGTSGVDTQYF. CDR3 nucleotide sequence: TGTGCCAGCAGTGAATGGGGGACTAGCGGGGTAGATACGCAGTATTTT.